This TCR beta chain was recovered during a study of type 1 regulatory T cells. Looking at the study overall: This in vitro CD4 product, T-allo10, is enriched for Tr1 cells and alloantigen-specific.

TCRdb processed the reads anew with MiXCR; each CDR3 protein has one entry. The sample has about 42,000 distinct CDR3 sequences, 9% to 15% seen once. The CDR3 consists of 14 residues. V dropped 4 bases and J dropped 4; count of bases not matched to a gene: 3. The germline CDR1 and CDR2 sequences are KGHSH and LQKENI. This clonotype was recorded a few times. Its antigen is currently unknown. Sequencing was done on a sample of cultured non-Tr1 T cells, either the whole culture or a sorted T cell fraction (not recorded which). This clonotype was sampled from a human donor in good health. The rearrangement uses TRBV18 and TRBJ2-7; 11 positions match TRBD2. For the CDR3, the DNA is TGTGCCAGCTCACTGACTAGCGGGGAATACGAGCAGTACTTC. It encodes CASSLTSGEYEQYF.